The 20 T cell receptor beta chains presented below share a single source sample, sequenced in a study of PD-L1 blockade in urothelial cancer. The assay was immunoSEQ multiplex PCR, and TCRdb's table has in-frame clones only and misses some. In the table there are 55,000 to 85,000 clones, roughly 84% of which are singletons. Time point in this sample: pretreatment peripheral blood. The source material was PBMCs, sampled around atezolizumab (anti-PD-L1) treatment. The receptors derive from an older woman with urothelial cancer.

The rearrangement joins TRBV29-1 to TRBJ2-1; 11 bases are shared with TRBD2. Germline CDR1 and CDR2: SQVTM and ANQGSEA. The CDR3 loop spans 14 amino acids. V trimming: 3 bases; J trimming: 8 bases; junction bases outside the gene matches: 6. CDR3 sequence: CSVDPSGRIDEQFF. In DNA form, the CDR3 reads TGCAGCGTTGATCCTAGCGGGAGGATAGATGAGCAGTTCTTC.

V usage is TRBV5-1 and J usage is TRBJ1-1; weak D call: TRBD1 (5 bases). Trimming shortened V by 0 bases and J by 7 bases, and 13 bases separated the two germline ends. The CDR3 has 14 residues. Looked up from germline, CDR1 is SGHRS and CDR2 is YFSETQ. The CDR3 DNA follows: TGCGCCAGCAGCTTGGCCCAGATCACAGGTGAAGCTTTCTTT. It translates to CASSLAQITGEAFF.

CDR3 sequence reads: CASSTLSLRYQETQYF. Written as DNA, the CDR3 is TGCGCCAGCAGTACTCTGAGTCTCAGGTACCAAGAGACCCAGTACTTC. This chain joins TRBV5-1 and TRBJ2-5; D gene uncertain. Trimming took 5 bases from V and 0 from J, leaving 17 bases between them. Germline V gene lookup returns CDR1 SGHRS and CDR2 YFSETQ. This CDR3 is 16 amino acids long.

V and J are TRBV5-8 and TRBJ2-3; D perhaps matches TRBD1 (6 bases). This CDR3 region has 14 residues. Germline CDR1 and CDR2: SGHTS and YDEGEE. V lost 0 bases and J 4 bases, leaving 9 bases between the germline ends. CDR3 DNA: TGTGCCAGCAGCTTGGGCAGGGGAGCAGATACGCAGTATTTT. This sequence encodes CASSLGRGADTQYF.

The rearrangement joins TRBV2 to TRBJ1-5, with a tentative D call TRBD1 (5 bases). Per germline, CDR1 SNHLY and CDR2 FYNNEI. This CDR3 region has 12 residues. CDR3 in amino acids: CASCAGNQPQHF. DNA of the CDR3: TGTGCTAGCTGCGCAGGGAATCAGCCCCAGCATTTT.

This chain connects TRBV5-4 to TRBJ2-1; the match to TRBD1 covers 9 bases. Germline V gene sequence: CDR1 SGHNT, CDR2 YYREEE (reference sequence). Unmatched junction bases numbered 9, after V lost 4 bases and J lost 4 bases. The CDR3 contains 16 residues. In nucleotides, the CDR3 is TGTGCCAGCAGCGAGGGACAGGGAACCGATTACAATGAGCAGTTCTTC. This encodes CASSEGQGTDYNEQFF.

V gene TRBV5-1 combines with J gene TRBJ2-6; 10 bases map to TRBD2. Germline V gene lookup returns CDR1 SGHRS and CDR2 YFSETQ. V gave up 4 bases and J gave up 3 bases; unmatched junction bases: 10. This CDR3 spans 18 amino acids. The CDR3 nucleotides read TGCGCCAGCAGCGACTGGAGCGGGAGGGCCCGTGGGGCCAACGTCCTGACTTTC. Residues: CASSDWSGRARGANVLTF.

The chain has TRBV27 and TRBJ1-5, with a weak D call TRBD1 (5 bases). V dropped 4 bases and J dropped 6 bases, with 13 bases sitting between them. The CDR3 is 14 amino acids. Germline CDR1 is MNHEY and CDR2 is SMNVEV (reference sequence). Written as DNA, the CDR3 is TGTGCCAGCAGTTCAAAGGGAGGGACTCAGCCCCAGCATTTT. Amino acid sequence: CASSSKGGTQPQHF.

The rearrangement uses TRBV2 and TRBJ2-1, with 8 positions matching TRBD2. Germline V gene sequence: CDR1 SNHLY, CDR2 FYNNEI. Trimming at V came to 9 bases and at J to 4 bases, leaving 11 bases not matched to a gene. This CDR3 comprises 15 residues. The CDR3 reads CASGWVAGLYNEQFF. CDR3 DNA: TGTGCCAGTGGGTGGGTAGCGGGACTTTACAATGAGCAGTTCTTC.

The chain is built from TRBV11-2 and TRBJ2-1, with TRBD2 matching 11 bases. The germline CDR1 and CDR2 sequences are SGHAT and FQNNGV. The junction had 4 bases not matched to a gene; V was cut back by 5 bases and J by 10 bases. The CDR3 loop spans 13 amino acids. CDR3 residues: CASSELAGVEQFF. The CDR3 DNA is TGTGCCAGCAGCGAACTAGCGGGAGTGGAGCAGTTCTTC.

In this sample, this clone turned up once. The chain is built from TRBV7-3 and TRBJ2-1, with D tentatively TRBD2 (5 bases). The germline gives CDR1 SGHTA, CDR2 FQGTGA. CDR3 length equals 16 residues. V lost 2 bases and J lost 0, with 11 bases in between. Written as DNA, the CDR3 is TGTGCCAGCAGCTTATTAGGCGGGTACTCCTACAATGAGCAGTTCTTC. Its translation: CASSLLGGYSYNEQFF. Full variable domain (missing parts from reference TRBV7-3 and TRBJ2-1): GAGVSQTPSNKVTEKGKYVELRCDPISGHTALYWYRQSLGQGPEFLIYFQGTGAADDSGLPNDRFFAVRPEGSVSTLKIQRTERGDSAVYLCASSLLGGYSYNEQFFGPGTRLTVL.

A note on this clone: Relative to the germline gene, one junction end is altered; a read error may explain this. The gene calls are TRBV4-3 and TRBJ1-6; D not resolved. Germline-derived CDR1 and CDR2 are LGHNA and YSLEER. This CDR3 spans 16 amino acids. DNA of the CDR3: TGCGCCAGCAGCCAAGGCTGGGCCTCCCATAATTCACCCCTCCACTTT. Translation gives CASSQGWASHNSPLHF.

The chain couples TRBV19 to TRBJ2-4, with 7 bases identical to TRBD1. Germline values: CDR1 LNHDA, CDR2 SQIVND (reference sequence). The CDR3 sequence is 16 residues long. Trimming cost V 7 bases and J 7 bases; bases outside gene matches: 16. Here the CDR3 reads CASNLRDSPWENIQYF. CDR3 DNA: TGTGCCAGTAATTTAAGGGACAGCCCATGGGAGAACATTCAGTACTTC.

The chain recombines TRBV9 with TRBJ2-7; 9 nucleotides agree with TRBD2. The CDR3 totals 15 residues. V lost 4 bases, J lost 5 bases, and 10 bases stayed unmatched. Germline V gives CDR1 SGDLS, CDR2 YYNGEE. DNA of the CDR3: TGTGCCAGCAGCCCGACGGCGGGGGGGCGCAACGAGCAGTACTTC. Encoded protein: CASSPTAGGRNEQYF. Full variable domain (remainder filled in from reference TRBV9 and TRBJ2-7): DSGVTQTPKHLITATGQRVTLRCSPRSGDLSVYWYQQSLDQGLQFLIQYYNGEERAKGNILERFSAQQFPDLHSELNLSSLELGDSALYFCASSPTAGGRNEQYFGPGTRLTVT.

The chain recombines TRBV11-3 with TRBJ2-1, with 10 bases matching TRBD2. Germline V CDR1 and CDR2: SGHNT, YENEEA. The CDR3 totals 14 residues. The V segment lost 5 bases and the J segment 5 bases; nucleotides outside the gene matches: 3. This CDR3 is CASSGLAEHNEQFF. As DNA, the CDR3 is TGTGCCAGCAGCGGACTAGCGGAGCACAATGAGCAGTTCTTC.

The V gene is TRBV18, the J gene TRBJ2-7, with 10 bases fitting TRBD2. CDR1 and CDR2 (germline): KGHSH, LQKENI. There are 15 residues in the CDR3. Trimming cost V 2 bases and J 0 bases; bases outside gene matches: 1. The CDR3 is CASSPASGSSYEQYF. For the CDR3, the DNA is TGTGCCAGCTCACCAGCTAGCGGGAGCTCCTACGAGCAGTACTTC.

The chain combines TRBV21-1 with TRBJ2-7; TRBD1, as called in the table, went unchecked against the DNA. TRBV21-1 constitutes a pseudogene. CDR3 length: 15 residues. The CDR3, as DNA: TGTGCCAGCAGCAAGGGAGAAGGGGGCCCCTACGAGCAGTACTTC. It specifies CASSKGEGGPYEQYF.

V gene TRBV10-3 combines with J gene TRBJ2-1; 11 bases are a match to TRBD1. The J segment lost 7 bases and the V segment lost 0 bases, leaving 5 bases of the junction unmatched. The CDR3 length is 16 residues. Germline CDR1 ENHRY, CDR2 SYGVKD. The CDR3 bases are TGTGCCATCAGTGAGTCAGGGGACAGGGGGAAAAATGAGCAGTTCTTC. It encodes CAISESGDRGKNEQFF.

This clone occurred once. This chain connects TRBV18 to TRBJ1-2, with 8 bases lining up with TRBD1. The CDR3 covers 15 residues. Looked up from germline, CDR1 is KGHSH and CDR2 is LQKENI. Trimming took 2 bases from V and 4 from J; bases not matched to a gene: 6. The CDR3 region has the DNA TGTGCCAGCTCACCATTGGACAGGGCGCCCTATGGCTACACCTTC. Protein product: CASSPLDRAPYGYTF.

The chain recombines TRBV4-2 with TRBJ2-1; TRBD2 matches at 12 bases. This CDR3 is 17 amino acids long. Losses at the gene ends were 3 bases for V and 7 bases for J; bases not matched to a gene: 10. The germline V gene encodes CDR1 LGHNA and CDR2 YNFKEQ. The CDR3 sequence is CASSQLSTSGSNNEQFF. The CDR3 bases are TGTGCCAGCAGCCAGCTCTCGACTAGCGGGAGTAATAATGAGCAGTTCTTC.